This T cell receptor (beta chain) was captured in a study of PD-L1 blockade in urothelial cancer (dated by TCRdb to 2016 to 2017). Study-level background: Therapy was started in the mid-2010s for all patients, and atezolizumab 1,200 mg was administered intravenously every 3 weeks. Twenty-five of 29 patients were males with bladder-origin urothelial cancer, and about 65% of the roughly 30 reported a prior smoking history. An ECOG performance status of 0 or 1 was recorded for the patients, and 0 to 3 prior chemotherapy regimens had been received by the patients. Blood samples were analyzed at two time points: 3 weeks after treatment start (second dose) and 6 weeks after treatment start. A median of roughly 140,000 T cells and 80,000 to 95,000 unique TCRs was obtained from blood samples, and a median clonality of approximately 0.077 was observed. The study was an exploratory multi-omic analysis of somatic, immune and clinical correlates of response to PD-L1 blockade with atezolizumab in urothelial cancer. TCR sequencing covered pretreatment tumor samples and matched, serially collected peripheral blood taken before and after atezolizumab treatment. Durable clinical benefit meant progression-free survival longer than 6 months, and TCR features were also tested against progression-free and overall survival. In the same patients, whole exome sequencing and RNA sequencing of pretreatment tumors were performed in addition to TCR sequencing. Under ten patients reached durable clinical benefit, while about 20 patients did not. Pretreatment blood TCR-seq was available for nearly 30 patients, at least one posttreatment blood collection was obtained for roughly 24 patients, and tumor TCR-seq was available for roughly 24 patients. Findings and caveats that apply to the study as a whole: At 3 weeks after the start of treatment, tumor-associated TCR clones in peripheral blood had expanded more in patients with durable benefit (n ≈ 20, p = 0.022). Because the sample size was small (n ≈ 27) and many of the analyses were exploratory, the results are meant to be hypothesis-generating. Improved progression-free and overall survival was associated with having pretreatment peripheral blood TCR clonality below the median.

For this clone: Its antigen is currently not known. No base quality information exists; no much larger clone differs at one position.

V is trimmed back by 3 bases and J by 5 bases, and the junction contains 5 bases that no gene match accounts for. CDR1 and CDR2 (SGHDT, YYEEEE) derive from the germline V gene. The CDR3 starts with the cysteine, ends with the phenylalanine, and has 14 residues. Only the CDR3 DNA stays, 42 bases, in frame from base 1. The sample's time point label is to be understood as: peripheral blood 6 weeks after treatment start. The cohort included some 30 patients with locally advanced or metastatic urothelial carcinoma who were treated at Memorial Sloan Kettering on a trial protocol. Peripheral blood mononuclear cells were collected pretreatment and during treatment, at between 1 and 8 total time points per patient. The Qiagen DNeasy Blood extraction kit was used to purify genomic DNA from total PBMCs and tumor samples. Collected pretreatment and during treatment, PBMCs were isolated and stored as previously described.

Each PCR received spiked-in synthetic TCR analog templates so that absolute template abundance could be estimated from read counts. The immunoSEQ assay was used to amplify TCRbeta CDR3 regions from genomic DNA with bias-controlled V and J gene primers. Sequencing of rearranged TCRbeta segments was done at approximately 20X coverage. Per the authors' processing: Clustering was used to correct sequencing errors, and CDR3s were annotated against IMGT so that V, D and J genes could be assigned. Downstream analyses used only productive TCRbeta rearrangements and left out out-of-frame or stop-codon sequences. To compute clonality, Shannon entropy was normalized by the log of the number of unique productive sequences and then subtracted from one. Clones differing between time points or between blood and tumor were identified by Fisher's exact test with Benjamini-Hochberg correction at adjusted p below 0.01. Imported from immuneACCESS, the table was reduced by TCRdb to in-frame sequences with V and J called. These copies leave out some clones; in studies compared against another copy, an unresolved V gene accounts for under half, and the cause of the remainder is not known. From that table come the V and J calls and clone size; the DNA was used to work out D and trimming. The sample data list tens of thousands of clones, and around 84% of these were observed just once. Roughly 2.5% of the sample comes from the top ten.

The V and J segments used are TRBV5-6 and TRBJ1-5; TRBD1 fits 7 bases in the junction. This material consisted of PBMCs, taken around atezolizumab (anti-PD-L1) treatment. The clonotype originates from a man between 70 and 80 years old with urothelial cancer. The CDR3 loop reads CASSSTGIYQPQHF. The nucleotide sequence reads as follows: TGTGCCAGCAGCTCGACAGGGATTTATCAGCCCCAGCATTTT.